This section outlines one T cell receptor beta chain sequence together with its context. The antigen remains undetermined. These data originate in a study of Ad26.COV2.S vaccination and SARS-CoV-2 variants. Points from the study as a whole: Reports say spike-specific CD8+ and CD4+ T cell responses covered substantial breadth after vaccination.

Clones were read by immunoSEQ multiplex PCR, and TCRdb kept only the in-frame ones, dropping some. This sample carries 450,000 to 550,000 clones, 80% to 90% of them seen once, and the ten largest clones take 1.7%. Germline values: CDR1 MNHEY, CDR2 SVGAGI. The CDR3 sequence is 13 residues long. With 7 bases removed from V and 4 bases from J, the gap between germline ends came to 13 bases. The treatment here: 15 to 20 received Ad26.COV2.S at low or high dose, single or two shots; five or six received placebo; per-sample allocation not given. Collection of the samples took place on day 63 after the first injection of vaccine or placebo. In Boston, an adult donor aged 18-55 years took part.

This rearrangement joins TRBV6-5 to TRBJ1-1, with a possible D match to TRBD1 (5 bases). The specimen comprised peripheral blood, sampled in a trial of Ad26.COV2.S vaccine versus placebo. This sequence was found in a person between 18 and 60 years old who received the Ad26.COV2.S COVID-19 vaccine or a placebo. CDR3 DNA sequence: TGTGCCAGCAAGGGGCAGGGTTCCACTGAAGCTTTCTTT. Amino acid sequence: CASKGQGSTEAFF.